This entry features one TCR beta chain sequence. Its antigen is not identified. This record belongs to a study of immune cell composition in non-small cell lung cancer. General observations from the study: Overall clonality, unlike maximal tumour-associated clone frequency, did not predict TIL reactivity.

This CDR3 contains 13 residues. The V end lost 5 bases, the J end lost 10 bases, and 17 bases lay between the germline ends. CDR1 and CDR2 (germline): GTSNPN, SVGIG (reference sequence). The table came from immunoSEQ multiplex PCR; TCRdb's copy has only in-frame clones and leaves some out. Among nearly 10,000 clones listed, almost 70% were seen once. The sample was lung tumor tissue. This receptor was taken from a human donor with non-small cell lung cancer. V is TRBV30 and J is TRBJ1-4, with D maybe TRBD1 (5 bases). The CDR3 sequence is CAWGWGNNVKLFF. Written as DNA, the CDR3 is TGTGCCTGGGGGTGGGGGAATAACGTAAAACTGTTTTTT.